These 30 T cell receptor beta chains were sequenced from one sample in a study of blood T cell repertoires in COVID-19. The method was immunoSEQ multiplex PCR; TCRdb's version includes in-frame clones alone and lacks a portion of them. The sample carries 300,000 to 400,000 clones, around 82% recorded once. The specimen sequenced was peripheral blood. The origin of the receptors is a man aged 25 to 45 with active or convalescent COVID-19.

The gene calls are TRBV6-6 and TRBJ2-7; 10 bases are a match to TRBD1. The germline CDR1 and CDR2 sequences are MNHNY and SVGAGI (reference sequence). V lost 6 bases to trimming and J lost 2 bases; unmatched junction nucleotides: 19. The CDR3 contains 19 residues. The CDR3 nucleotides read TGTGCCAGCAGCTCGGTTGGGACAGGGGTACTAGGGGTAGCCTACGAGCAGTACTTC. It codes for CASSSVGTGVLGVAYEQYF.

Of note for this clone: Other nucleotide sequences from this sample produce the same CDR3. The chain uses TRBV5-1 and TRBJ1-1; unclear D gene. Germline V CDR1 and CDR2: SGHRS, YFSETQ. CDR3 size: 13 residues. Trimming left V 4 bases short and J 0 bases short, with 7 bases between. The CDR3 loop is CASSLDMNTEAFF. In nucleotides, the CDR3 is TGCGCCAGCAGCCTGGATATGAACACTGAAGCTTTCTTT.

The rearrangement links TRBV14 to TRBJ2-5; 11 positions agree with TRBD1. Unmatched junction bases numbered 8, after V lost 0 bases and J lost 5 bases. Looked up from germline, CDR1 is SGHDN and CDR2 is FVKESK. This CDR3 is built from 17 residues. The CDR3 sequence is CASSQDLGTGGRETQYF. CDR3 DNA: TGTGCCAGCAGCCAAGACCTCGGGACAGGGGGTAGGGAGACCCAGTACTTC.

The V call is TRBV12-3 or TRBV12-4, the J call TRBJ1-2, with a tentative D call TRBD1 (5 bases). With 7 bases removed from V and 3 bases from J, the gap between germline ends came to 12 bases. The CDR3 has 13 residues. The DNA for the CDR3 is TGTGCCAGCACCCAGGCGGGGGACTATGGCTACACCTTC. As protein: CASTQAGDYGYTF.

The V gene is TRBV20-1, the J gene TRBJ2-7, with 7 nucleotides matching TRBD2. The length of the CDR3 is 14 residues. Germline-derived CDR1 and CDR2 are DFQATT and SNEGSKA (reference sequence). The junction had 5 bases not matched to a gene; V was cut back by 3 bases and J by 0 bases. The CDR3 is CSASRLADSYEQYF. Written as DNA, the CDR3 is TGCAGTGCTAGTCGCCTAGCGGACTCCTACGAGCAGTACTTC.

This clone has only a few counts. The chain links TRBV6-6 to TRBJ1-5; perhaps TRBD1 as D (5 bases). V was pared by 2 bases and J by 11 bases, with 16 bases between. CDR1 and CDR2 (germline): MNHNY, SVGAGI (reference sequence). The CDR3 extends over 14 amino acids. CDR3 in amino acids: CASSYEASARAQHF. Here the CDR3 DNA reads TGTGCCAGCAGTTACGAGGCGTCAGCCAGGGCCCAGCATTTT.

The genes are TRBV13 and TRBJ2-1, with 10 positions matching TRBD2. Germline V CDR1 and CDR2: PRHDT, FYEKMQ (reference sequence). CDR3 size: 16 residues. V gave up 4 bases and J gave up 2 bases; unmatched junction bases: 5. Here the CDR3 DNA reads TGTGCCAGCAGCTCGACCCTAGCGGGAGCCTACAATGAGCAGTTCTTC. This gives the protein CASSSTLAGAYNEQFF.

This clone was recorded a few times. The genes are TRBV11-2 and TRBJ2-4; TRBD2 matches at 8 bases. This CDR3 spans 17 amino acids. Germline V gene sequence: CDR1 SGHAT, CDR2 FQNNGV. Losses at the gene ends were 6 bases for V and 1 base for J; bases not matched to a gene: 11. The CDR3 spells CASRQHGGGLAKNIQYF. The CDR3, as DNA: TGTGCCAGCAGACAACACGGGGGGGGATTGGCCAAAAACATTCAGTACTTC.

The chain is built from TRBV20-1 and TRBJ2-7, with a weak D call TRBD2 (7 bases). Trimming took 3 bases from V and 6 from J, leaving 18 bases between them. The CDR3 covers 14 residues. CDR1 is DFQATT, CDR2 SNEGSKA, per germline (reference sequence). CDR3 coding DNA: TGCAGTGCTAGTCTCGGGGGGCTGTTGGGCGAGCAGTACTTC. This encodes CSASLGGLLGEQYF.

The rearrangement uses TRBV7-9 and TRBJ1-6; 7 bases are a match to TRBD1. After removal of 5 bases from V and 10 bases from J, the junction contained 11 bases not matched to a gene. Germline CDR1 is SEHNR and CDR2 is FQNEAQ (reference sequence). This CDR3 region has 15 residues. CDR3 loop: CASSPPDRPGSPLHF. CDR3 in DNA: TGTGCCAGCAGCCCACCGGACAGGCCGGGGTCACCCCTCCACTTT.

The rearrangement uses TRBV5-4 and TRBJ1-2, with 8 bases identical to TRBD1. CDR3 length: 15 amino acids. The germline CDR1 and CDR2 sequences are SGHNT and YYREEE (reference sequence). The J segment lost 6 bases and the V segment lost 1 base, leaving 8 bases of the junction unmatched. CDR3 coding DNA: TGTGCCAGCAGCTTGACAGGACAGGGCGGGGATGGCTACACCTTC. This encodes CASSLTGQGGDGYTF.

This chain uses TRBV7-2 with TRBJ2-7; D may be TRBD1 (6 bases). Trimming removed 0 bases from V and 2 bases from J, with 11 bases in between. Looked up from germline, CDR1 is SGHTA and CDR2 is FQGNSA. The CDR3 totals 15 residues. CDR3 nucleotide sequence: TGTGCCAGCAGCTTAGCCGGGACATCCACCTACGAGCAGTACTTC. Protein sequence: CASSLAGTSTYEQYF.

The CDR3 is CASSARSQGPNEKLFF. In nucleotides, the CDR3 is TGTGCCAGCAGCGCACGTTCACAGGGGCCTAATGAAAAACTGTTTTTT. The chain is built from TRBV9 and TRBJ1-4, with 7 bases fitting TRBD1. CDR1 and CDR2 from the germline V gene are SGDLS and YYNGEE. J was trimmed by 3 bases and V by 3 bases; bases with no gene match: 8. CDR3 size: 16 residues.

This chain uses TRBV11-2 with TRBJ2-1, with D uncertain. Germline V gene sequence: CDR1 SGHAT, CDR2 FQNNGV. The CDR3 covers 13 residues. V lost 0 bases and J lost 8, with 8 bases in between. The CDR3: CASSLDPSDEQFF. Here the CDR3 DNA reads TGTGCCAGCAGCTTAGACCCTTCGGATGAGCAGTTCTTC.

The J gene is TRBJ1-1, the V gene TRBV11-2; 7 nucleotides agree with TRBD1. Germline V CDR1 and CDR2: SGHAT, FQNNGV. The junction had 9 bases not matched to a gene; V was cut back by 5 bases and J by 0 bases. The CDR3 covers 16 residues. The CDR3 protein is CASSPQPTGVNTEAFF. For the CDR3, the DNA is TGTGCCAGCAGCCCCCAACCCACAGGGGTGAACACTGAAGCTTTCTTT.

The genes are TRBV12-5 and TRBJ1-2; 8 bases map to TRBD1. CDR1 LGHNT and CDR2 FRNRAP come from the germline V gene. Trimming removed 6 bases from V and 2 bases from J; junction bases left unmatched: 11. There are 16 residues in the CDR3. DNA for the CDR3: TGTGCTAGTGGGCGGACAGGGCTTACGGTGAACTATGGCTACACCTTC. Translated, it gives CASGRTGLTVNYGYTF.

The rearrangement joins TRBV5-4 to TRBJ2-1; 9 bases map to TRBD2. CDR3 length: 16 residues. J lost 0 bases, V lost 3 bases, and 4 bases had no gene match. Looked up from germline, CDR1 is SGHNT and CDR2 is YYREEE (reference sequence). CDR3 bases: TGTGCCAGCAGCTCTCTAGCGGGACTCTCCTACAATGAGCAGTTCTTC. Its translation is CASSSLAGLSYNEQFF.

The rearrangement joins TRBV30 to TRBJ1-1; D unresolved. The germline V and J ends were trimmed by 4 bases and 8 bases, with 20 bases remaining between them. Germline loops: CDR1 GTSNPN, CDR2 SVGIG (reference sequence). The CDR3 consists of 14 residues. The CDR3 spells CAWTIGREGGEAFF. The CDR3, as DNA: TGTGCCTGGACTATCGGACGAGAGGGAGGCGAAGCTTTCTTT.

This clone was seen just once. The chain uses TRBV9 and TRBJ2-7; 9 bases agree with TRBD1. The CDR3 is 13 residues long. V gave up 0 bases and J gave up 7 bases; unmatched junction bases: 2. The V gene's germline CDR1 is SGDLS and CDR2 YYNGEE. CDR3 sequence reads: CASSVGQGGEQYF. CDR3 sequence (DNA): TGTGCCAGCAGCGTAGGACAGGGGGGTGAGCAGTACTTC.

This rearrangement joins TRBV18 to TRBJ2-5; 12 bases fit TRBD1. Germline CDR1 reads KGHSH; CDR2 reads LQKENI. V dropped 6 bases and J dropped 4; count of bases not matched to a gene: 6. The CDR3 is made up of 15 amino acids. Here the CDR3 DNA reads TGTGCCAGCTCCCACGGGACAGGGGGCCGAGAGACCCAGTACTTC. It specifies CASSHGTGGRETQYF.

CDR3 in amino acids: CASSSGQGGTEAFF. The CDR3 DNA reads TGTGCCAGCAGTTCTGGGCAGGGCGGCACTGAAGCTTTCTTT. The chain is built from TRBV27 and TRBJ1-1; D is possibly TRBD1 (5 bases). The germline V gene encodes CDR1 MNHEY and CDR2 SMNVEV (reference sequence). This CDR3 is built from 14 residues. Between the trimmed V and J ends, which lost 4 bases and 4 bases, there was a span of 13 bases.

This rearrangement joins TRBV2 to TRBJ1-5, with TRBD1 identical over 9 bases. Germline trimming cut 6 bases from V and 2 bases from J; bases unmatched to any gene: 5. CDR1 and CDR2 from the germline V gene are SNHLY and FYNNEI. The CDR3 has 15 residues. The CDR3, as DNA: TGTGCCAGCAGCGCGGACAGGGGTGGCAATCAGCCCCAGCATTTT. Protein: CASSADRGGNQPQHF.

This rearrangement joins TRBV5-4 to TRBJ2-6, with a tentative D call TRBD2 (6 bases). Trimming pared 3 bases from V and 4 bases from J, leaving 14 bases between. CDR1 is SGHNT, CDR2 YYREEE, per germline (reference sequence). The CDR3 spans 16 residues. The CDR3 loop reads CASSSQRGRGANVLTF. CDR3 DNA: TGTGCCAGCAGCTCCCAGAGAGGGAGGGGGGCCAACGTCCTGACTTTC.

The chain combines TRBV4-2 with TRBJ1-2; the D gene is possibly TRBD1 (5 bases). V shed 0 bases and J shed 4 bases, with 18 bases lying between them. The CDR3 has 17 residues. CDR1 is LGHNA and CDR2 is YNFKEQ in the germline V gene. In DNA form, the CDR3 reads TGTGCCAGCAGCCAAGACCCCTCGGGACTCCTCTCCTATGGCTACACCTTC. Encoded protein: CASSQDPSGLLSYGYTF.

This clone showed up just a few times. The chain links TRBV19 to TRBJ1-6; D is perhaps TRBD1 (5 bases). The V gene's germline CDR1 is LNHDA and CDR2 SQIVND (reference sequence). V lost 1 base and J lost 8, with 15 bases in between. The CDR3 length is 16 residues. The CDR3 reads CASSIGQGVGHSPLHF. In DNA form, the CDR3 reads TGTGCCAGTAGTATAGGGCAAGGGGTCGGTCATTCACCCCTCCACTTT. Full variable domain (rest looked up from reference TRBV19 and TRBJ1-6): DGGITQSPKYLFRKEGQNVTLSCEQNLNHDAMYWYRQDPGQGLRLIYYSQIVNDFQKGDIAEGYSVSREKKESFPLTVTSAQKNPTAFYLCASSIGQGVGHSPLHFGNGTRLTVT.

The chain has TRBV12-3 or TRBV12-4 and TRBJ2-1, with D hard to call. V was cut by 6 bases and J by 8 bases, with 11 bases left in between. This CDR3 has 12 residues. CDR3 in DNA: TGTGCCAGCAGCCGGCAGGTCGATGAGCAGTTCTTC. This codes for CASSRQVDEQFF.

This clone showed up just once. This sequence joins TRBV4-3 and TRBJ2-1; tentatively, D is TRBD2 (6 bases). The CDR3 sequence is 18 residues long. V dropped 3 bases and J dropped 7 bases, with 25 bases sitting between them. CDR1 LGHNA and CDR2 YSLEER come from the germline V gene. In nucleotides, the CDR3 is TGCGCCAGCAGCCATATAGGATCAAGCGGGCCGGATAAGAATGAGCAGTTCTTC. Protein product: CASSHIGSSGPDKNEQFF.

This clone was picked up a small number of times. CDR3 bases: TGTGCCAGCAGTCCGGCCGGGATTCGCACTGAAGCTTTCTTT. Protein product: CASSPAGIRTEAFF. V gene TRBV6-5 combines with J gene TRBJ1-1, with D unresolved. The CDR3 consists of 14 residues. V lost 5 bases to trimming and J lost 4 bases, with 14 bases between them. CDR1 is MNHEY and CDR2 is SVGAGI in the germline V gene.

J is TRBJ1-4 and V is TRBV5-1, with 7 bases that match TRBD1. CDR1 is SGHRS, CDR2 YFSETQ, per germline. V shed 3 bases and J 4 bases; nucleotides not matched to a gene: 6. The CDR3 length is 15 residues. The DNA for the CDR3 is TGCGCCAGCAGCTCATACAGGGGCGTTAATGAAAAACTGTTTTTT. This sequence encodes CASSSYRGVNEKLFF.

Points on this clone: Other DNA sequences within the sample encode an identical CDR3. The chain is built from TRBV18 and TRBJ1-6; D unresolved. The germline V gene encodes CDR1 KGHSH and CDR2 LQKENI. Trimming stripped 3 bases from V and 8 bases from J, with 5 bases between. This CDR3 comprises 12 residues. The CDR3 is CASSPRDSPLHF. The DNA of the CDR3 is TGTGCCAGCTCACCGAGGGATTCACCCCTCCACTTT.